These 21 T cell receptor beta chains originate from one sample sequenced in a study of blood T cell repertoires in COVID-19. Sequenced by immunoSEQ multiplex PCR; TCRdb stores in-frame clones only, minus some. Here the sample spans fewer than 90,000 clones, roughly four fifths being singletons. Sequenced: peripheral blood. The source of these receptors is a man between 60 and 75 years old with COVID-19, enrolled during active disease.

The chain carries TRBV7-3 and TRBJ1-2, with a tentative D call TRBD1 (6 bases). The CDR3 sequence is 10 residues long. V lost 9 bases and J 13 bases, leaving 15 bases between the germline ends. Germline values: CDR1 SGHTA, CDR2 FQGTGA. The CDR3 region is CARGALYSTF. The CDR3 DNA sequence: TGTGCCAGGGGGGCCCTATATAGCACCTTC. The variable domain in full, with the rest retrieved from reference TRBV7-3 and TRBJ1-2, is GAGVSQTPSNKVTEKGKYVELRCDPISGHTALYWYRQSLGQGPEFLIYFQGTGAADDSGLPNDRFFAVRPEGSVSTLKIQRTERGDSAVYLCARGALYSTFGSGTRLTVV.

The rearrangement joins TRBV4-2 to TRBJ1-6, with TRBD1 matching 9 bases. Trimming cost V 5 bases and J 7 bases; bases outside gene matches: 9. Germline V gene sequence: CDR1 LGHNA, CDR2 YNFKEQ. The CDR3 covers 16 residues. Here the CDR3 reads CASSRGTGGGNSPLHF. The CDR3 DNA sequence: TGTGCCAGCAGCAGGGGCACAGGGGGCGGAAATTCACCCCTCCACTTT.

V usage is TRBV10-2 and J usage is TRBJ2-1, with 13 positions matching TRBD2. V gave up 6 bases and J gave up 6 bases; unmatched junction bases: 5. The CDR3 consists of 15 residues. From germline, CDR1 is WSHSY and CDR2 SAAADI. The CDR3 reads CASSPLAGGGNEQFF. The CDR3 DNA follows: TGCGCCAGCAGCCCACTAGCGGGAGGGGGCAATGAGCAGTTCTTC.

This chain uses TRBV9 with TRBJ2-3; D ambiguous. Germline V gene lookup returns CDR1 SGDLS and CDR2 YYNGEE. Trimming stripped 0 bases from V and 0 bases from J, with 8 bases between. The CDR3 contains 15 residues. This chain's CDR3 is CASSVDSPSTDTQYF. CDR3 bases: TGTGCCAGCAGCGTAGACTCTCCTAGCACAGATACGCAGTATTTT. The whole variable domain, filled in from reference TRBV9 and TRBJ2-3, reads DSGVTQTPKHLITATGQRVTLRCSPRSGDLSVYWYQQSLDQGLQFLIQYYNGEERAKGNILERFSAQQFPDLHSELNLSSLELGDSALYFCASSVDSPSTDTQYFGPGTRLTVL.

V usage is TRBV7-3 and J usage is TRBJ2-1, with no clear D. V gave up 2 bases and J gave up 12 bases, with 14 bases separating them. The CDR3 is 13 residues long. Per the germline V gene, CDR1 is SGHTA and CDR2 is FQGTGA. CDR3 loop: CASSLEPSERQFF. The CDR3 DNA is TGTGCCAGCAGCTTAGAGCCTTCCGAGAGGCAGTTCTTC.

The rearrangement joins TRBV5-6 to TRBJ2-5; 8 nucleotides align to TRBD2. CDR1 and CDR2 (germline): SGHDT, YYEEEE. This CDR3 comprises 14 residues. J lost 5 bases, V lost 3 bases, and 6 bases had no gene match. The CDR3 is CASSSRSGGETQYF. The CDR3, as DNA: TGTGCCAGCAGCTCGAGAAGCGGGGGTGAGACCCAGTACTTC.

This clone was observed once. The chain recombines TRBV18 with TRBJ1-2; maybe TRBD1 (6 bases). Germline V lookup: CDR1 KGHSH, CDR2 LQKENI. Trimming removed 8 bases from V and 2 bases from J, with 18 bases in between. The CDR3 sequence is 15 residues long. The CDR3 loop reads CASASSGTLNYGYTF. DNA for the CDR3: TGTGCCAGCGCTTCCTCCGGGACACTGAACTATGGCTACACCTTC.

The chain joins TRBV27 to TRBJ2-7; TRBD1 matches 9 bases. Germline CDR1 and CDR2: MNHEY and SMNVEV (reference sequence). V was pared by 5 bases and J by 2 bases, with 13 bases of the junction left unmatched. The CDR3 is made up of 17 amino acids. The CDR3 DNA reads TGTGCCAGCAGTCTCCGGGACAGGGAGGAATATCCCTACGAGCAGTACTTC. As protein: CASSLRDREEYPYEQYF.

This sequence joins TRBV27 and TRBJ1-1; a possible D gene is TRBD1 (6 bases). The length of the CDR3 is 14 residues. Germline values: CDR1 MNHEY, CDR2 SMNVEV (reference sequence). Trimming cost V 2 bases and J 2 bases, with 9 bases left between them. As DNA, the CDR3 is TGTGCCAGCAGTTTACAGGGGAGTAACACTGAAGCTTTCTTT. Residues: CASSLQGSNTEAFF.

This rearrangement joins TRBV9 to TRBJ1-3; D uncertain. Germline V CDR1 and CDR2: SGDLS, YYNGEE. V lost 4 bases and J 0 bases, leaving 8 bases between the germline ends. This CDR3 comprises 14 residues. CDR3 sequence reads: CASSPPSSGNTIYF. For the CDR3, the DNA is TGTGCCAGCAGCCCACCGAGCTCTGGAAACACCATATATTTT.

The table lists this clone with a count of one. This chain connects TRBV5-1 to TRBJ1-1; perhaps TRBD1 as D (6 bases). The CDR3 contains 15 residues. CDR1 and CDR2 (germline): SGHRS, YFSETQ. Trimming shortened V by 7 bases and J by 2 bases, and 18 bases separated the two germline ends. In nucleotides, the CDR3 is TGCGCCAGCGGCAGGCAGGGAGGGACAAACACTGAAGCTTTCTTT. It yields the protein CASGRQGGTNTEAFF.

J is TRBJ2-7 and V is TRBV5-5; TRBD1 matches at 8 bases. The junction had 5 bases not matched to a gene; V was cut back by 1 base and J by 2 bases. The CDR3 spans 15 residues. Germline loops: CDR1 SGHKS, CDR2 YYEKEE (reference sequence). Here the CDR3 reads CASSLRQGSPYEQYF. The CDR3 DNA reads as TGTGCCAGCAGCTTGAGACAGGGGTCACCCTACGAGCAGTACTTC. The full variable domain, its missing parts supplied by reference TRBV5-5 and TRBJ2-7, is DAGVTQSPTHLIKTRGQQVTLRCSPISGHKSVSWYQQVLGQGPQFIFQYYEKEERGRGNFPDRFSARQFPNYSSELNVNALLLGDSALYLCASSLRQGSPYEQYFGPGTRLTVT.

This rearrangement joins TRBV5-1 to TRBJ2-2, with 14 bases lining up with TRBD2. J gave up 0 bases and V 2 bases, and 15 bases lay outside the gene matches. This CDR3 contains 22 residues. Germline assignment: CDR1 SGHRS and CDR2 YFSETQ. CDR3 in amino acids: CASSFGGGPGTSGGANTGELFF. The CDR3 DNA reads as TGCGCCAGCAGCTTTGGTGGGGGACCAGGGACTAGCGGGGGAGCGAACACCGGGGAGCTGTTTTTT.

The genes are TRBV7-9 and TRBJ1-4; 10 nucleotides align to TRBD1. The length of the CDR3 is 17 residues. The germline CDR1 and CDR2 sequences are SEHNR and FQNEAQ (reference sequence). The V gene end was trimmed by 1 base and the J gene end by 8 bases; junction bases not matched to a gene: 10. CDR3 DNA: TGTGCCAGCAGCTTAGGAGCCGGGACAGGGGATAGAGAAAAACTGTTTTTT. Translated: CASSLGAGTGDREKLFF.

This chain joins TRBV29-1 and TRBJ1-5, with D hard to call. Germline V lookup: CDR1 SQVTM, CDR2 ANQGSEA. V gave up 4 bases and J gave up 3 bases, with 10 bases separating them. The CDR3 loop spans 13 amino acids. CDR3 nucleotide sequence: TGCAGCGTTGGGGCAGGTTTCAATCAGCCCCAGCATTTT. It is translated as CSVGAGFNQPQHF.

A single count supports this clone. The chain combines TRBV20-1 with TRBJ1-2, with TRBD1 as a possible D gene (5 bases). Germline CDR1 DFQATT, CDR2 SNEGSKA (reference sequence). The CDR3 consists of 14 residues. Trimming left V 3 bases short and J 4 bases short, with 15 bases between. The CDR3 loop reads CSASGGRGTYGYTF. The CDR3 DNA reads TGCAGTGCTAGTGGGGGGAGGGGTACCTATGGCTACACCTTC.

V gene TRBV5-1 combines with J gene TRBJ2-6, with D possibly matching TRBD1 (6 bases). Germline V gene lookup returns CDR1 SGHRS and CDR2 YFSETQ. The CDR3 length is 14 residues. With 8 bases removed from V and 4 bases from J, the gap between germline ends came to 13 bases. DNA of the CDR3: TGCGCCAGTAAACAGGGTCCCGGGGCCAACGTCCTGACTTTC. Amino acid sequence: CASKQGPGANVLTF.

The rearrangement links TRBV7-9 to TRBJ2-5, with TRBD1 matching over 8 bases. Germline assignment: CDR1 SEHNR and CDR2 FQNEAQ (reference sequence). The CDR3 runs 15 residues. Trimming at V came to 1 base and at J to 6 bases, leaving 7 bases not matched to a gene. CDR3 in DNA: TGTGCCAGCAGCTTAGAAGGGCAGGGGGCGCAGACCCAGTACTTC. Translating it yields CASSLEGQGAQTQYF.

The chain is built from TRBV5-4 and TRBJ2-7, with a tentative D call TRBD2 (5 bases). The ends were cut back, 0 bases at V and 6 bases at J, with 16 bases in the middle. Germline CDR1 SGHNT, CDR2 YYREEE (reference sequence). The CDR3 runs 15 residues. CDR3 DNA: TGTGCCAGCAGCTTGGCCAATGGGCTAGCCTCCGAGCAGTACTTC. Protein product: CASSLANGLASEQYF.

The rearrangement uses TRBV19 and TRBJ2-4; TRBD2 might be the D (7 bases). Trimming removed 1 base at V and 7 bases at J, with 14 bases between. Germline CDR1 LNHDA, CDR2 SQIVND (reference sequence). The length of the CDR3 is 15 residues. The CDR3 DNA follows: TGTGCCAGTAGTATAGTGGCGGGGGCGGTGAACATTCAGTACTTC. It yields the protein CASSIVAGAVNIQYF. Using reference TRBV19 and TRBJ2-4 for the parts outside the CDR3, the full variable domain is DGGITQSPKYLFRKEGQNVTLSCEQNLNHDAMYWYRQDPGQGLRLIYYSQIVNDFQKGDIAEGYSVSREKKESFPLTVTSAQKNPTAFYLCASSIVAGAVNIQYFGAGTRLSVL.

The chain employs TRBV19 and TRBJ2-1; 8 bases line up with TRBD1. CDR3 length: 13 residues. Per germline, CDR1 LNHDA and CDR2 SQIVND (reference sequence). Trimming removed 10 bases from V and 2 bases from J; junction bases left unmatched: 4. The CDR3: CATMTGAYNEQFF. Here the CDR3 DNA reads TGTGCCACCATGACAGGGGCCTACAATGAGCAGTTCTTC. Full variable domain (remainder filled in from reference TRBV19 and TRBJ2-1): DGGITQSPKYLFRKEGQNVTLSCEQNLNHDAMYWYRQDPGQGLRLIYYSQIVNDFQKGDIAEGYSVSREKKESFPLTVTSAQKNPTAFYLCATMTGAYNEQFFGPGTRLTVL.